The 8 T cell receptor beta chains below come from one sample, sequenced in a study of shared clonotypes between healthy human individuals. Assay: immunoSEQ multiplex PCR; the TCRdb copy retains only in-frame clones and omits some. The sample shows about 1 million clones, around four fifths of them seen only once. Sequencing used memory CD4+ T cells sorted from blood. The subset is: CD45RA-negative fraction. The receptors stem from a man aged 18 to 30 in good health.

The CDR3 protein is CASSLGQSPSSGNTIYF. CDR3 coding DNA: TGTGCCAGCAGCTTGGGACAGAGCCCGTCCTCTGGAAACACCATATATTTT. This rearrangement joins TRBV7-2 to TRBJ1-3, with TRBD1 matching over 7 bases. The V and J ends lost 3 bases and 0 bases, in that order; junction bases with no gene match: 8. This CDR3 region has 17 residues. Germline CDR1 and CDR2: SGHTA and FQGNSA.

This clone was found a few times. This rearrangement joins TRBV19 to TRBJ1-3; tentatively, D is TRBD1 (6 bases). The germline V gene has CDR1 LNHDA and CDR2 SQIVND (reference sequence). V lost 4 bases, J lost 0 bases, and 10 bases lay in between. The CDR3 consists of 15 residues. The CDR3 reads CASSRTGNSGNTIYF. DNA for the CDR3: TGTGCCAGTAGTAGAACAGGGAACTCTGGAAACACCATATATTTT.

V usage is TRBV28 and J usage is TRBJ2-7; 7 nucleotides agree with TRBD1. Germline CDR1 MDHEN, CDR2 SYDVKM. V dropped 3 bases and J dropped 0; count of bases not matched to a gene: 11. The CDR3 loop spans 17 amino acids. The CDR3: CASSLGTAINSSYEQYF. As DNA, the CDR3 is TGTGCCAGCAGTTTGGGGACAGCCATTAACAGCTCCTACGAGCAGTACTTC. The variable domain in full, with the rest retrieved from reference TRBV28 and TRBJ2-7, is DVKVTQSSRYLVKRTGEKVFLECVQDMDHENMFWYRQDPGLGLRLIYFSYDVKMKEKGDIPEGYSVSREKKERFSLILESASTNQTSMYLCASSLGTAINSSYEQYFGPGTRLTVT.

The chain links TRBV6-5 to TRBJ2-7, with 7 nucleotides matching TRBD1. Per germline, CDR1 MNHEY and CDR2 SVGAGI. Trimming removed 4 bases from V and 5 bases from J; junction bases left unmatched: 8. The CDR3 has 14 amino acids. The CDR3 spells CASSSLWDRNEQYF. CDR3 nucleotide sequence: TGTGCCAGCAGTTCCCTTTGGGACAGAAACGAGCAGTACTTC.

Remarks on this clone: Within the sample, other DNA sequences also encode this same CDR3. The chain joins TRBV6-1 to TRBJ2-5; 9 bases are a match to TRBD2. CDR3 size: 14 residues. CDR1 and CDR2 from the germline V gene are MNHNS and SASEGT. V was pared by 5 bases and J by 1 base, with 2 bases of the junction left unmatched. The CDR3 nucleotides read TGTGCCAGCAGTCTAGCGGGGAGCCAAGAGACCCAGTACTTC. Translating it yields CASSLAGSQETQYF.

This clone was counted between two and nine times. V is TRBV28 and J is TRBJ2-3; D unresolved. Deletions cut 5 bases from V and 5 bases from J, with 17 bases between. In germline, CDR1 is MDHEN, CDR2 SYDVKM. CDR3 length equals 15 residues. Here the CDR3 reads CASSTPWLGQDTQYF. The CDR3 DNA is TGTGCCAGCAGTACCCCGTGGCTAGGTCAAGATACGCAGTATTTT.

This rearrangement joins TRBV28 to TRBJ1-5; D is unresolved. The CDR3 is made up of 13 amino acids. Germline lookup yields CDR1 MDHEN and CDR2 SYDVKM. V dropped 6 bases and J dropped 4 bases, with 10 bases sitting between them. The CDR3 region has the DNA TGTGCCAGCAGGCTTGGACGTAATCAGCCCCAGCATTTT. It encodes CASRLGRNQPQHF.

The J gene is TRBJ1-4, the V gene TRBV10-3, with D possibly TRBD1 on 5 matching bases. The CDR3 spans 15 residues. Germline V CDR1 and CDR2: ENHRY, SYGVKD. V was shortened by 4 bases and J by 8 bases, with 17 bases between the two germline ends. The CDR3 DNA follows: TGTGCCATCAGTGTCGGGCAGGGTGGTAACGAAAAACTGTTTTTT. It specifies CAISVGQGGNEKLFF.